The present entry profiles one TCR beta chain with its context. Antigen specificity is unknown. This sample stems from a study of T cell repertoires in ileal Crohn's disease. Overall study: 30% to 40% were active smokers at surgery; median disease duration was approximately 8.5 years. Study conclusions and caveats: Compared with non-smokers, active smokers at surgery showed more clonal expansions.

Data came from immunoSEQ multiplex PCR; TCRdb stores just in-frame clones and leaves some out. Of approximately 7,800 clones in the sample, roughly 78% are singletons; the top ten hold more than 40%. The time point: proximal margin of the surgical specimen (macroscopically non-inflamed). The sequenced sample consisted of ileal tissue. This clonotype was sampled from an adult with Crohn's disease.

In DNA form, the CDR3 reads TGTGCCATCAGTGGAGGGACAGGAAACACCATATATTTT. Translated: CAISGGTGNTIYF. The rearrangement joins TRBV10-3 to TRBJ1-3, with a possible D match to TRBD1 (6 bases). V was trimmed by 4 bases and J by 4 bases, leaving 8 bases between them. Germline lookup yields CDR1 ENHRY and CDR2 SYGVKD. CDR3 length equals 13 residues.